The T cell receptor beta chain described here comes from a study of blood T cell repertoires in COVID-19. Germline CDR1 SQVTM, CDR2 ANQGSEA. This CDR3 contains 14 residues. V was shortened by 7 bases and J by 3 bases, with 15 bases between the two germline ends. Produced via immunoSEQ multiplex PCR; TCRdb's table is partial and in-frame only. The sample holds around 250,000 clones, roughly 84% seen once. Sequenced sample: peripheral blood. This chain uses TRBV29-1 with TRBJ2-2, with D perhaps TRBD1 (6 bases). The TCR sequence derives from a woman aged 40 to 50 who had recovered from COVID-19. The CDR3, as DNA: TGCAGCGGACGGGTCTCAGGGGACACCGGGGAGCTGTTTTTT. Translation: CSGRVSGDTGELFF.